This record concerns one T cell receptor (beta chain) sequence. Antigen unknown. The CDR3 has 15 amino acids. V was pared by 5 bases and J by 0 bases, with 11 bases between. The germline gives CDR1 SGHTA, CDR2 FQGTGA. Construction of TCR beta libraries was performed using quantitative 5'-RACE with molecular barcodes. TCRdb re-called the 5' RACE reads with MiXCR, one entry per CDR3 protein. The table records 330,000 or so distinct CDR3 sequences, roughly 8% of them present only once. The data are from a study of CD8 T cells in ankylosing spondylitis. Findings of the study overall: Clones that were linked to disease were CD8+ and were relatively rare in peripheral blood. For ankylosing spondylitis blood, a TCR beta motif of seven to nine highly homologous variants appeared characteristic. Significant enrichment of disease-linked clones was reported in matched ankylosing spondylitis synovial fluid.

The sequence came from a male donor with ankylosing spondylitis. Material for sequencing was blood, either unsorted or a sorted T cell fraction (not recorded which). The chain links TRBV7-3 to TRBJ2-1; possible D gene TRBD2, 6 bases. The DNA for the CDR3 is TGTGCCAGCAGCCGTAGCGGCAACTCCTACAATGAGCAGTTCTTC. Translated: CASSRSGNSYNEQFF.